These 18 T cell receptor beta chains came from one sample sequenced in a study of blood T cell repertoires in COVID-19. Clones were sequenced by immunoSEQ multiplex PCR, and TCRdb holds only the in-frame ones, with some missing. The data contain some 410,000 clones, around 89% of them seen just once; the ten biggest clones take up approximately 1%. Specimen: PBMCs or T cells enriched from blood (not recorded which). All receptors come from a woman in her 30s with acute COVID-19.

The chain couples TRBV6-1 to TRBJ1-6; D is unresolved. Trimming cost V 3 bases and J 10 bases, with 13 bases left between them. The CDR3 covers 14 residues. Germline CDR1 and CDR2: MNHNS and SASEGT. CDR3 DNA: TGTGCCAGCAGTGACGGTAGGACTCAGTCACCCCTCCACTTT. Translated, it gives CASSDGRTQSPLHF.

V and J are TRBV5-4 and TRBJ2-5; tentative D call: TRBD2 (6 bases). This CDR3 spans 15 amino acids. Germline loops: CDR1 SGHNT, CDR2 YYREEE (reference sequence). V was clipped by 5 bases and J by 0 bases, with 14 bases between them. CDR3 in DNA: TGTGCCAGCAGTATGACGGGAGCCCACCAAGAGACCCAGTACTTC. This codes for CASSMTGAHQETQYF.

The J gene is TRBJ2-2, the V gene TRBV24-1; perhaps TRBD1 as D (6 bases). The CDR3 has 16 amino acids. From germline, CDR1 is KGHDR and CDR2 SFDVKD. V dropped 0 bases and J dropped 5 bases, with 12 bases sitting between them. DNA for the CDR3: TGTGCCACCAGTGATTTGACACAGGGTGAAACCGGGGAGCTGTTTTTT. This codes for CATSDLTQGETGELFF.

The chain recombines TRBV3-1 (or the pseudogene TRBV3-2) with TRBJ1-1; D remains ambiguous. The CDR3 runs to 12 residues. The ends were cut back, 0 bases at V and 7 bases at J, with 6 bases in the middle. Germline lookup yields CDR1 LGHDT and CDR2 YNNKEL (reference sequence). CDR3 DNA sequence: TGTGCCAGCAGCCAAGATGAGGATGAAGCTTTCTTT. Amino acids: CASSQDEDEAFF.

The gene calls are TRBV29-1 and TRBJ1-1; no clear D gene. Germline V CDR1 and CDR2: SQVTM, ANQGSEA. This CDR3 region has 13 residues. Between the trimmed V and J ends, which lost 3 bases and 0 bases, there was a span of 8 bases. CDR3 region: CSVDKDLNTEAFF. In nucleotides, the CDR3 is TGCAGCGTTGACAAGGACTTGAACACTGAAGCTTTCTTT. Full variable domain (outside the CDR3, taken from reference TRBV29-1 and TRBJ1-1): SAVISQKPSRDICQRGTSLTIQCQVDSQVTMMFWYRQQPGQSLTLIATANQGSEATYESGFVIDKFPISRPNLTFSTLTVSNMSPEDSSIYLCSVDKDLNTEAFFGQGTRLTVV.

The V call is TRBV4-1, the J call TRBJ1-6; D not resolved. V was clipped by 1 base and J by 10 bases, with 8 bases between them. Germline assignment: CDR1 MGHRA and CDR2 YSYEKL. The CDR3 sequence is 13 residues long. This CDR3 reads CASSQGLESPLHF. CDR3 in DNA: TGCGCCAGCAGCCAAGGCTTGGAGTCACCCCTCCACTTT.

J is TRBJ2-1 and V is TRBV3-1 (or the pseudogene TRBV3-2); 9 bases align to TRBD1. This CDR3 is built from 17 residues. J gave up 4 bases and V 1 base, and 8 bases lay outside the gene matches. Germline V gives CDR1 LGHDT, CDR2 YNNKEL (reference sequence). The CDR3 coding sequence is TGTGCCAGCAGCCAAGGGCCGGGACAGGGACTGTACAATGAGCAGTTCTTC. This gives the protein CASSQGPGQGLYNEQFF.

This chain connects TRBV28 to TRBJ2-6; TRBD1 agrees at 10 bases. The CDR3 consists of 19 residues. V shed 4 bases and J 2 bases; nucleotides not matched to a gene: 11. CDR1 is MDHEN, CDR2 SYDVKM, per germline. The DNA for the CDR3 is TGTGCCAGCAGTTGGCCCCCGGGACAGGGGCGCCCTGGGGCCAACGTCCTGACTTTC. Its translation is CASSWPPGQGRPGANVLTF.

This rearrangement joins TRBV29-1 to TRBJ2-7; TRBD1 agrees at 11 bases. V lost 7 bases, J lost 5 bases, and 4 bases stayed unmatched. This CDR3 comprises 12 residues. Germline CDR1 is SQVTM and CDR2 is ANQGSEA. CDR3 DNA sequence: TGCAGCGCCGGACAGGGGGCGGACGAGCAGTACTTC. Encoded protein: CSAGQGADEQYF.

The chain combines TRBV6-6 with TRBJ2-1; D unclear. The germline V gene has CDR1 MNHNY and CDR2 SVGAGI (reference sequence). The CDR3 spans 15 residues. V lost 0 bases and J lost 9, with 15 bases in between. Written as DNA, the CDR3 is TGTGCCAGCAGTTACTCGACTCCCACGGCTGCTGAGCAGTTCTTC. It translates to CASSYSTPTAAEQFF.

The chain combines TRBV30 with TRBJ1-1; 8 bases match TRBD1. Germline lookup yields CDR1 GTSNPN and CDR2 SVGIG (reference sequence). The V gene end was trimmed by 2 bases and the J gene end by 4 bases; junction bases not matched to a gene: 6. The CDR3 contains 14 residues. The CDR3 here is CAWSWTGSRTEAFF. CDR3 bases: TGTGCCTGGAGTTGGACAGGGAGTCGCACTGAAGCTTTCTTT. Full variable domain (outside the CDR3, taken from reference TRBV30 and TRBJ1-1): SQTIHQWPATLVQPVGSPLSLECTVEGTSNPNLYWYRQAAGRGLQLLFYSVGIGQISSEVPQNLSASRPQDRQFILSSKKLLLSDSGFYLCAWSWTGSRTEAFFGQGTRLTVV.

This chain joins TRBV19 and TRBJ1-4; D is perhaps TRBD1 (5 bases). The CDR3 covers 15 residues. The V end lost 3 bases, the J end lost 5 bases, and 13 bases lay between the germline ends. Per germline, CDR1 LNHDA and CDR2 SQIVND (reference sequence). The DNA for the CDR3 is TGTGCCAGTAGTATCGAGGGGAGGGTAAATGAAAAACTGTTTTTT. Its protein is CASSIEGRVNEKLFF.

V and J are TRBV6-1 and TRBJ2-5; TRBD1 matches at 7 bases. Germline lookup yields CDR1 MNHNS and CDR2 SASEGT. CDR3 size: 17 residues. The J segment lost 2 bases and the V segment lost 4 bases, leaving 13 bases of the junction unmatched. The chain's CDR3 is CASSVQGGSAIQETQYF. The CDR3 coding sequence is TGTGCCAGCAGTGTTCAAGGGGGCTCCGCTATACAAGAGACCCAGTACTTC.

This chain joins TRBV11-2 and TRBJ1-3; 7 bases are shared with TRBD1. With 5 bases clipped from V and 8 bases from J, the junction kept 18 bases outside the gene matches. The CDR3 runs 17 residues. The germline V gene encodes CDR1 SGHAT and CDR2 FQNNGV. Here the CDR3 reads CASSHSGTAFRSHTIYF. The CDR3 nucleotides read TGTGCCAGCAGCCATAGCGGGACAGCTTTTAGGTCACACACCATATATTTT.

The V gene is TRBV18, the J gene TRBJ1-1; the D is unclear. The CDR3 sequence is 14 residues long. Trimming took 8 bases from V and 0 from J, leaving 13 bases between them. Looked up from germline, CDR1 is KGHSH and CDR2 is LQKENI. Written as DNA, the CDR3 is TGTGCCAGCGTACAGTTCCCCATGAACACTGAAGCTTTCTTT. Translation: CASVQFPMNTEAFF.

The chain recombines TRBV10-2 with TRBJ2-7, with TRBD2 identical over 8 bases. Germline values: CDR1 WSHSY, CDR2 SAAADI. After removal of 3 bases from V and 2 bases from J, the junction contained 6 bases not matched to a gene. The CDR3 consists of 15 residues. CDR3 coding DNA: TGCGCCAGCAGTGATAGGCGGGGGGCAGCCTACGAGCAGTACTTC. It encodes CASSDRRGAAYEQYF.

V usage is TRBV2 and J usage is TRBJ1-2, with 9 bases that match TRBD1. Trimming at V came to 7 bases and at J to 5 bases, leaving 17 bases not matched to a gene. Looked up from germline, CDR1 is SNHLY and CDR2 is FYNNEI. The length of the CDR3 is 17 residues. The CDR3 is CASNRPLTTGTGYGYTF. Written as DNA, the CDR3 is TGTGCCAGCAACCGTCCCCTCACTACCGGGACAGGGTATGGCTACACCTTC.

This clone has only a few counts. V usage is TRBV24-1 and J usage is TRBJ2-7, with no clear D. The V and J ends lost 5 bases and 9 bases respectively, with 19 bases between them. Germline assignment: CDR1 KGHDR and CDR2 SFDVKD. The CDR3 is 14 amino acids. CDR3 sequence reads: CATSVWPRFSGQYF. CDR3 nucleotides: TGTGCCACCAGTGTGTGGCCGAGATTTTCAGGGCAGTACTTC.